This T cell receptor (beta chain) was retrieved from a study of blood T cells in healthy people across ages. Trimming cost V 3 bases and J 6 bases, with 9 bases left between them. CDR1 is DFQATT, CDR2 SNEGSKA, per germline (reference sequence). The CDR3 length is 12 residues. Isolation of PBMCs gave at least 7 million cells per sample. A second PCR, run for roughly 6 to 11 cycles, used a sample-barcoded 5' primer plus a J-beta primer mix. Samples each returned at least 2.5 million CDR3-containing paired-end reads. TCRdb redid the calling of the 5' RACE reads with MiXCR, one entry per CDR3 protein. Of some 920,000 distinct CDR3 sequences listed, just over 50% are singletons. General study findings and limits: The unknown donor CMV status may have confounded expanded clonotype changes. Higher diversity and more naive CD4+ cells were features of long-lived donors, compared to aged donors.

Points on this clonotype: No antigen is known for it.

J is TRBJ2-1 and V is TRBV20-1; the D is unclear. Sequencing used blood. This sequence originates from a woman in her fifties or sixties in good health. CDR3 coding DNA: TGCAGTGCTAGCTTTCTCATCAATGAGCAGTTCTTC. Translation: CSASFLINEQFF.